This is a list of T cell receptor beta chains from one sample in a study of shared clonotypes between healthy human individuals. TCRdb's copy holds only in-frame clones and misses some; the assay was immunoSEQ multiplex PCR. Found here are fewer than 1 million clones, roughly 96% of them singletons; the top ten hold around 0.25%. Sequencing was carried out using naive CD8+ T cells sorted from blood. The receptors shown here come from a man younger than 40 in good health. The CDR3 runs from the conserved cysteine through the conserved F or W. The D gene is left open where the match is weak. Size is stated for part of the rows, as once, few or many counts, or as a class when the clone is expanded.

>TRBV10-3|.|.|TRBJ1-1
TGTGCCATCAGTGCCGGACGTCAACCGGACACTGAAGCTTTCTTT
CAISAGRQPDTEAFF
>TRBV27|.|.|TRBJ2-7
TGTGCCAGCGGGAGTTTTTACGAGCAGTACTTC
CASGSFYEQYF
>TRBV28|.|.|TRBJ2-1
TGTGCCAGCAGTTTAATCAGCAATGAGCAGTTCTTC
CASSLISNEQFF
>TRBV2|TRBD2|.|TRBJ2-1
TGTGCCAGTCAGGGGACGACTAGCGATTCGAGCTCCTACAATGAGCAGTTCTTC
CASQGTTSDSSSYNEQFF
>TRBV1|.|.|TRBJ2-1
TGCACCAGCAGCCAAGTTCAGCGAGAGGGACAGGGGGCTTGTGAGCAGTTCTTC
CTSSQVQREGQGACEQFF
>TRBV29-1|TRBD1|.|TRBJ2-5
TGCAGCGTTGGGTTGACAGGGGTCCCTCAAGAGACCCAGTACTTC
CSVGLTGVPQETQYF
>TRBV28|.|.|TRBJ2-7
TGTGCCAGCAGTCCCGGCTGGGGGGTCGAGCAGTACTTC
CASSPGWGVEQYF
>TRBV7-9|.|.|TRBJ1-1
TGTGCCAGCAGCCCAAGAGGCACTGAAGCTTTCTTT
CASSPRGTEAFF
>TRBV7-8|.|.|TRBJ2-7
TGTGCCAGCAGCCCCCTCGGGGGAGTCTACGAGCAGTACTTC
CASSPLGGVYEQYF
>TRBV9|.|.|TRBJ2-7
TGTGCGAAAGGGCCATCCTACGAGCAGTACTTC
CAKGPSYEQYF
>TRBV7-9|.|.|TRBJ2-1
TGTGCCAGCAGTTCGGAACTAGTGACGGAGTTGGACAATGAGCAGTTCTTC
CASSSELVTELDNEQFF
>TRBV7-9|.|.|TRBJ2-1
TGTGCCAGCAGCTTCTCCCAGGGCGGCTACAATGAGCAGTTCTTC
CASSFSQGGYNEQFF
>TRBV10-1|TRBD1|.|TRBJ2-7
TGCGCCAGCAGCCACAGGGGGCTTTGGGACGAGCAGTACTTC
CASSHRGLWDEQYF
>TRBV19|.|once|TRBJ1-5
TGTGCCAGTAGTTCCCCTGAGCGTGGCAATCAGCCCCAGCATTTT
CASSSPERGNQPQHF
>TRBV7-2|.|.|TRBJ2-3
TGTGCCAGCAGCTCAAGACTAGGAGGGAGCACAGATACGCAGTATTTT
CASSSRLGGSTDTQYF
>TRBV11-2|TRBD1|.|TRBJ2-5
TGTGCCAGCAGCTTACGGGACAGGGGGAGTGAGACCCAGTACTTC
CASSLRDRGSETQYF